The clone carrying this T cell receptor beta chain appeared a few times. Its target is not known. There are 13 residues in the CDR3. V was clipped by 5 bases and J by 3 bases, with 10 bases between them. CDR1 is SNHLY and CDR2 is FYNNEI in the germline V gene. The sample belongs to a study of Ad26.COV2.S vaccination and SARS-CoV-2 variants. Study-level information: A participant enrolled in the COV1001 Ad26.COV2.S trial arm provided the sample. The study gave Ad26.COV2.S intramuscularly, once or twice 56 days apart. Broader study findings: Reported post-vaccination CD8+ and CD4+ T cell responses to spike showed substantial breadth.

As to treatment: over 15 received Ad26.COV2.S at low or high dose, single or two shots; roughly 5 received placebo; per-sample allocation not given. Collection of samples fell on day 63 after the first vaccine or placebo injection. The donor was a Boston adult aged 18-55 years. Only in-frame clones appear in the TCRdb table, and some are missing; sequencing was by immunoSEQ multiplex PCR. The profile shows fewer than 400,000 clones, over 80% of them singletons. The chain carries TRBV2 and TRBJ1-2, with D maybe TRBD1 (5 bases). This specimen consisted of peripheral blood, obtained in a trial of Ad26.COV2.S vaccine versus placebo. This clonotype was obtained from a person aged 18-60 years who received the Ad26.COV2.S COVID-19 vaccine or a placebo. The chain's CDR3 is CASSSQDYYGYTF. Written as DNA, the CDR3 is TGTGCCAGCAGTTCACAGGACTACTATGGCTACACCTTC.